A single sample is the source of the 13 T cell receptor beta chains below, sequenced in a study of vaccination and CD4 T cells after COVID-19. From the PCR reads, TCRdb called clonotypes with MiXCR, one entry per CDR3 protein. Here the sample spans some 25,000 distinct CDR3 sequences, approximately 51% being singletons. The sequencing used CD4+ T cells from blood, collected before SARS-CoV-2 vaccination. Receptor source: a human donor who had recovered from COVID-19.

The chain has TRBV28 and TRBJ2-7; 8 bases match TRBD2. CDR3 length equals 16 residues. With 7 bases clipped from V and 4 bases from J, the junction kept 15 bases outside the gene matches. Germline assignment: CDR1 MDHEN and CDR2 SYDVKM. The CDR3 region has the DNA TGTGCCAGCACCCGAGCGGGGGAAGGATACCGGTACGAGCAGTACTTC. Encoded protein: CASTRAGEGYRYEQYF.

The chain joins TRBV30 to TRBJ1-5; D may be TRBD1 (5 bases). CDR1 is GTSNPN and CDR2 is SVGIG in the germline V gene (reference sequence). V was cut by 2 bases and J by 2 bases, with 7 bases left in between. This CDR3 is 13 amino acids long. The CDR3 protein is CAWSLQGNQPQHF. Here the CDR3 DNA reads TGTGCCTGGAGTCTACAGGGCAATCAGCCCCAGCATTTT.

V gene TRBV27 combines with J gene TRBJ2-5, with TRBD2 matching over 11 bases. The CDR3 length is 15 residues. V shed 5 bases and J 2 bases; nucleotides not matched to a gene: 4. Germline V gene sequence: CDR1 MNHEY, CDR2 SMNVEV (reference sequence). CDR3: CASSRLAGPQETQYF. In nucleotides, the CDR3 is TGTGCCAGCAGTCGACTAGCGGGACCACAAGAGACCCAGTACTTC.

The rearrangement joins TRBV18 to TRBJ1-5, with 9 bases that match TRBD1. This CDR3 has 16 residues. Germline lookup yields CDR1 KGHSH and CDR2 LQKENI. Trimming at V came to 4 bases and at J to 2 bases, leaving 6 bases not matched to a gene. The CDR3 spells CASSQGTGKGNQPQHF. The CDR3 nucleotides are TGTGCCAGCTCACAAGGGACAGGGAAGGGCAATCAGCCCCAGCATTTT.

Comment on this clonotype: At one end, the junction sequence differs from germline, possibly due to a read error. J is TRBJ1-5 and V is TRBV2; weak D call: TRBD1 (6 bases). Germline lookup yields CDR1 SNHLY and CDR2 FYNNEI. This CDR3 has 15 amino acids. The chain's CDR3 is CASSKAAGDNQPQHF. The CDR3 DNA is TGTGCCAGCAGTAAAGCCGCAGGGGACAATCAGCCCCAGCATTTT.

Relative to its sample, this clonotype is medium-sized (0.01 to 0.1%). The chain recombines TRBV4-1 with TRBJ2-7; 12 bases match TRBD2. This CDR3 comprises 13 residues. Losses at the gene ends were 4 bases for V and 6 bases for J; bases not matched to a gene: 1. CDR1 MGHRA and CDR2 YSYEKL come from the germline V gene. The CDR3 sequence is CASSPGLAGEQYF. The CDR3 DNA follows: TGCGCCAGCAGCCCGGGACTAGCGGGCGAGCAGTACTTC.

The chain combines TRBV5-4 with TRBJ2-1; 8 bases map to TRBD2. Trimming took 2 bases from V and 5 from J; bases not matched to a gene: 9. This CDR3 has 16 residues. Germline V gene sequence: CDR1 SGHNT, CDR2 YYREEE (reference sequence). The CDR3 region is CASSFQRAGDNNEQFF. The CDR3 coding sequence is TGTGCCAGCAGCTTTCAAAGAGCGGGAGATAACAATGAGCAGTTCTTC.

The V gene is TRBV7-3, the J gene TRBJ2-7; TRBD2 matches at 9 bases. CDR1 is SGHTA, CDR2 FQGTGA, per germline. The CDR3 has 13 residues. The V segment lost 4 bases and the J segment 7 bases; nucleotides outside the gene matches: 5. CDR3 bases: TGTGCCAGCAGCTCGGGACTAGCAGGAGAGCAGTACTTC. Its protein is CASSSGLAGEQYF. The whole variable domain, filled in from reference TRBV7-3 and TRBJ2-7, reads GAGVSQTPSNKVTEKGKYVELRCDPISGHTALYWYRQSLGQGPEFLIYFQGTGAADDSGLPNDRFFAVRPEGSVSTLKIQRTERGDSAVYLCASSSGLAGEQYFGPGTRLTVT.

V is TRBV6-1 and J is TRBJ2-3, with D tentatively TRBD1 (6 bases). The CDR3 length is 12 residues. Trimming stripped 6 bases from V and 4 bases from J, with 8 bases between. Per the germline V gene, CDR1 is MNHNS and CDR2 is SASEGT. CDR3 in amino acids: CASRRTADTQYF. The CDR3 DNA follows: TGTGCCAGCAGGAGGACAGCAGATACGCAGTATTTT.

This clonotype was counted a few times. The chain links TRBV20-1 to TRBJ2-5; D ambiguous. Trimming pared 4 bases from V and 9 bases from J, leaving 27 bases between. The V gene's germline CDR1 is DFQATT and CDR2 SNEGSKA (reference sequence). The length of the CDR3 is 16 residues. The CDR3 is CSAKPGRPRPNGAQYF. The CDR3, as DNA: TGCAGTGCTAAACCCGGTCGACCCAGGCCGAATGGGGCCCAGTACTTC.

This chain's CDR3 is CASSQDYYGGTEAFF. The DNA of the CDR3 is TGCGCCAGCAGCCAAGATTATTACGGGGGCACTGAAGCTTTCTTT. J is TRBJ1-1 and V is TRBV4-3; D might be TRBD1 (5 bases). V lost 0 bases to trimming and J lost 4 bases, with 12 bases between them. This CDR3 region has 15 residues. Per the germline V gene, CDR1 is LGHNA and CDR2 is YSLEER.

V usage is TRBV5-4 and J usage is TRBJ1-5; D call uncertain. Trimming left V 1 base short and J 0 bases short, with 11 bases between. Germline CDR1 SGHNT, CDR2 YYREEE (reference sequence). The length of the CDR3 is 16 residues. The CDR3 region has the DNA TGTGCCAGCAGCTTGAAACCGGCATATAGCAATCAGCCCCAGCATTTT. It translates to CASSLKPAYSNQPQHF.

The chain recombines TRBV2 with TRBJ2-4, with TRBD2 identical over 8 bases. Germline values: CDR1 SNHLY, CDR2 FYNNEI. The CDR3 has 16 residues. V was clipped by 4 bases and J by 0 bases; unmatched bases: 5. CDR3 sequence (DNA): TGTGCCAGCAGTGGTGGAGCGGGGGCAGCCAAAAACATTCAGTACTTC. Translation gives CASSGGAGAAKNIQYF.